The 17 T cell receptor beta chains listed next were all sequenced from one sample in a study of blood T cell repertoires in COVID-19. Produced via immunoSEQ multiplex PCR; TCRdb's table is partial and in-frame only. The repertoire has 200,000 to 250,000 clones, 80% to 90% of them found once; the top ten carry approximately 8%. The specimen was peripheral blood. The receptors were sampled from a woman in her forties or fifties with active or convalescent COVID-19.

The CDR3 DNA reads TGTGCCAGCAGCTTAGCGGCTTCTAATGAAAAACTGTTTTTT. Its protein is CASSLAASNEKLFF. This chain connects TRBV7-9 to TRBJ1-4; D unclear. Looked up from germline, CDR1 is SEHNR and CDR2 is FQNEAQ (reference sequence). V shed 0 bases and J shed 3 bases, with 5 bases lying between them. The CDR3 is 14 residues long.

This clone was counted once. The chain has TRBV6-5 and TRBJ2-1; 8 nucleotides agree with TRBD2. Germline CDR1 and CDR2: MNHEY and SVGAGI. This CDR3 spans 16 amino acids. Trimming cost V 0 bases and J 3 bases; bases outside gene matches: 4. The chain's CDR3 is CASSYSILAVYNEQFF. The CDR3 nucleotides read TGTGCCAGCAGTTACTCGATACTAGCGGTCTACAATGAGCAGTTCTTC.

The chain links TRBV6-5 to TRBJ1-1, with 9 bases lining up with TRBD1. The length of the CDR3 is 12 residues. Per germline, CDR1 MNHEY and CDR2 SVGAGI. The junction had 5 bases not matched to a gene; V was cut back by 5 bases and J by 10 bases. CDR3: CASSLGQGRAFF. Written as DNA, the CDR3 is TGTGCCAGCAGTCTAGGACAGGGGAGAGCTTTCTTT.

The J gene is TRBJ1-1, the V gene TRBV28, with D perhaps matching TRBD1 (5 bases). This CDR3 contains 16 residues. V shed 7 bases and J shed 1 base, with 19 bases lying between them. From germline, CDR1 is MDHEN and CDR2 SYDVKM. The CDR3 protein is CASNSLGEGGNTEAFF. As DNA, the CDR3 is TGTGCCAGCAACTCCCTGGGGGAGGGTGGGAACACTGAAGCTTTCTTT. Drawing the rest from reference TRBV28 and TRBJ1-1, the complete variable domain is DVKVTQSSRYLVKRTGEKVFLECVQDMDHENMFWYRQDPGLGLRLIYFSYDVKMKEKGDIPEGYSVSREKKERFSLILESASTNQTSMYLCASNSLGEGGNTEAFFGQGTRLTVV.

V and J are TRBV4-1 and TRBJ2-5; TRBD1 agrees at 7 bases. This CDR3 contains 15 residues. Trimming took 0 bases from V and 2 from J; bases not matched to a gene: 3. CDR1 and CDR2 (germline): MGHRA, YSYEKL. The CDR3 DNA follows: TGCGCCAGCAGCCAAGATTGGGGACAGCAAGAGACCCAGTACTTC. Its protein is CASSQDWGQQETQYF.

The V call is TRBV5-6, the J call TRBJ2-3, with 9 nucleotides matching TRBD2. V dropped 0 bases and J dropped 9; count of bases not matched to a gene: 5. This CDR3 comprises 14 residues. The germline V gene encodes CDR1 SGHDT and CDR2 YYEEEE. The CDR3 DNA reads as TGTGCCAGCAGCTTGGAGGCGACTAGCGGAACGCAGTATTTT. Translated: CASSLEATSGTQYF.

This CDR3 is CASSSQANTGELFF. CDR3 coding DNA: TGCGCCAGCAGCTCTCAAGCTAACACCGGGGAGCTGTTTTTT. This chain joins TRBV5-1 and TRBJ2-2; D uncertain. Germline V gives CDR1 SGHRS, CDR2 YFSETQ. This CDR3 has 14 residues. V was trimmed by 3 bases and J by 2 bases, leaving 8 bases between them.

The chain joins TRBV30 to TRBJ1-6, with D perhaps TRBD1 (6 bases). Trimming shortened V by 1 base and J by 7 bases, and 14 bases separated the two germline ends. In germline, CDR1 is GTSNPN, CDR2 SVGIG (reference sequence). The CDR3 length is 15 residues. The CDR3 DNA follows: TGTGCCTGGAGTGGCCTACGGACAGCCAATTCACCCCTCCACTTT. Amino acid sequence: CAWSGLRTANSPLHF.

The rearrangement links TRBV10-2 to TRBJ1-6, with D unresolved. Looked up from germline, CDR1 is WSHSY and CDR2 is SAAADI. The CDR3 runs to 13 residues. Trimming removed 2 bases at V and 14 bases at J, with 13 bases between. In DNA, the CDR3 is TGCGCCAGCAGTGAGAACGACCCGGGATCCCTCCACTTT. Translated: CASSENDPGSLHF.

The chain joins TRBV2 to TRBJ2-1; 12 bases are shared with TRBD2. This CDR3 spans 14 amino acids. V lost 8 bases and J lost 8; bases outside the gene matches: 7. Germline V gene lookup returns CDR1 SNHLY and CDR2 FYNNEI. The CDR3 sequence: CASLAGGPLDEQFF. CDR3 DNA: TGTGCCAGCCTAGCGGGGGGGCCCTTGGATGAGCAGTTCTTC.

V usage is TRBV27 and J usage is TRBJ1-5; D gene uncertain. Germline CDR1 reads MNHEY; CDR2 reads SMNVEV (reference sequence). This CDR3 has 16 amino acids. The ends were cut back, 6 bases at V and 0 bases at J, with 15 bases in the middle. The CDR3 DNA reads as TGTGCCAGCAGCCCCCTTTATCATAGTAGCAATCAGCCCCAGCATTTT. It encodes CASSPLYHSSNQPQHF.

The chain employs TRBV30 and TRBJ1-2; 8 bases map to TRBD1. Looked up from germline, CDR1 is GTSNPN and CDR2 is SVGIG (reference sequence). Losses at the gene ends were 0 bases for V and 8 bases for J; bases not matched to a gene: 8. The CDR3 spans 14 residues. CDR3 sequence: CAWSVVGTGHGYTF. Written as DNA, the CDR3 is TGTGCCTGGAGTGTAGTCGGGACAGGCCACGGCTACACCTTC.

The rearrangement uses TRBV2 and TRBJ2-2, with 7 bases matching TRBD1. V lost 5 bases, J lost 5 bases, and 8 bases stayed unmatched. The V gene's germline CDR1 is SNHLY and CDR2 FYNNEI. This CDR3 contains 15 residues. The DNA for the CDR3 is TGTGCCAGCAGTCCGACAGGGTTAGTTACCGGGGAGCTGTTTTTT. Its translation: CASSPTGLVTGELFF.

The chain links TRBV5-8 to TRBJ2-3, with D possibly being TRBD1 (6 bases). Germline CDR1 SGHTS, CDR2 YDEGEE. V lost 4 bases and J 4 bases, leaving 19 bases between the germline ends. The CDR3 consists of 16 residues. Here the CDR3 DNA reads TGTGCCAGCAGCACAGGGACACCCAAAGGGGCAGATACGCAGTATTTT. The encoded protein is CASSTGTPKGADTQYF.

The rearrangement uses TRBV6-5 and TRBJ2-7, with 14 positions matching TRBD2. The CDR3 loop spans 15 amino acids. Trimming cost V 6 bases and J 4 bases; bases outside gene matches: 5. The V gene's germline CDR1 is MNHEY and CDR2 SVGAGI. This CDR3 reads CASSPGLAGAYEQYF. In DNA form, the CDR3 reads TGTGCCAGCAGCCCGGGACTAGCGGGAGCTTACGAGCAGTACTTC.

In regard to this clone: Distinct nucleotide sequences in the sample also encode this CDR3. The rearrangement joins TRBV19 to TRBJ2-3, with D possibly matching TRBD2 (6 bases). The germline CDR1 and CDR2 sequences are LNHDA and SQIVND (reference sequence). There are 15 residues in the CDR3. Trimming removed 3 bases from V and 4 bases from J, with 14 bases in between. For the CDR3, the DNA is TGTGCCAGTAGTATCGGTGGAGGGCGCGCAGATACGCAGTATTTT. This encodes CASSIGGGRADTQYF.

The chain joins TRBV20-1 to TRBJ1-3; possibly TRBD1 for D (6 bases). Germline V gene data show CDR1 as DFQATT and CDR2 as SNEGSKA (reference sequence). Trimming stripped 3 bases from V and 4 bases from J, with 7 bases between. CDR3 length equals 12 residues. The CDR3 DNA reads TGCAGTGCTAGTGGACAGGGAAACACCATATATTTT. This translates into CSASGQGNTIYF.